The rows below give T cell receptor beta chains drawn from one sample of a study of blood T cells in healthy people across ages. One entry per CDR3 protein results from TCRdb running MiXCR on the 5' RACE reads. The data contain some 1,500,000 distinct CDR3 sequences, approximately 42% of them singletons. Sample: blood. The source is a woman younger than 30 in good health. Both conserved end residues are part of each CDR3. The D gene is left open where the match is weak. Expanded clones are given a class, and other clones once, few, many or no size at all.

D: TRBD1; size: .; J: TRBJ1-6; V: TRBV5-6; DNA: TGTGCCAGCAGGCCTGACAGGGGGCGGAATTCACCCCTCCACTTT; CDR3: CASRPDRGRNSPLHF
D: .; size: many; J: TRBJ2-1; V: TRBV4-3; DNA: TGCGCCAGCAGCCAAGAATCGCGTATATCTGGGAACAATGAGCAGTTCTTC; CDR3: CASSQESRISGNNEQFF
D: TRBD2; size: .; J: TRBJ2-7; V: TRBV5-1; DNA: TGCGCCAGCAGCTTAGGAGTACTAGCGGGAGCGGTCTACGAGCAGTACTTC; CDR3: CASSLGVLAGAVYEQYF
D: .; size: .; J: TRBJ2-4; V: TRBV29-1; DNA: TGCAGCGTTGCCCCTCGGGGGGCCGCCAAAAACATTCAGTACTTC; CDR3: CSVAPRGAAKNIQYF
D: .; size: few; J: TRBJ1-5; V: TRBV6-1; DNA: TGTGCCAGCAGTGAAAAAGGGAAATGGGTTCAGCCCCAGCATTTT; CDR3: CASSEKGKWVQPQHF
D: .; size: .; J: TRBJ2-5; V: TRBV29-1; DNA: TGCAGCGTTGAAGTCGCTCGGGAGACCCAGTACTTC; CDR3: CSVEVARETQYF
D: .; size: .; J: TRBJ2-5; V: TRBV7-2; DNA: TGTGCCAGCAGCTTAGGTCCCCAGGGTCAAGAGACCCAGTACTTC; CDR3: CASSLGPQGQETQYF
D: TRBD1; size: few; J: TRBJ2-3; V: TRBV7-9; DNA: TGTGCCAGCAGCCCCCTCAGGGGGCGGAGGACAGATACGCAGTATTTT; CDR3: CASSPLRGRRTDTQYF
D: .; size: .; J: TRBJ2-5; V: TRBV7-9; DNA: TGTGCCAGCAGCGCAGACTGGAAAGAGACCCAGTACTTC; CDR3: CASSADWKETQYF
D: .; size: .; J: TRBJ2-7; V: TRBV29-1; DNA: TGCAGCGTTGTAGTCCCCAGCTCCTACGAGCAGTACTTC; CDR3: CSVVVPSSYEQYF
D: .; size: .; J: TRBJ1-2; V: TRBV12-3/TRBV12-4; DNA: TGTGCCAGCAAGACAAGCGGGGATCCTAACTATGGCTACACCTTC; CDR3: CASKTSGDPNYGYTF
D: TRBD2; size: .; J: TRBJ2-1; V: TRBV24-1; DNA: TGTGCCACCAGCGAGTCAGGGAGGACTAGGTACAATGAGCAGTTCTTC; CDR3: CATSESGRTRYNEQFF
D: TRBD2; size: few; J: TRBJ2-1; V: TRBV29-1; DNA: TGCAGCGTAGTTGGACTAGCTGGCAATGAGCAGTTCTTC; CDR3: CSVVGLAGNEQFF
D: .; size: few; J: TRBJ1-1; V: TRBV20-1; DNA: TGCAGTTCCCAATTGGGGGCGGTCTTCGCTGAAGCTTTCTTT; CDR3: CSSQLGAVFAEAFF
D: .; size: many; J: TRBJ2-1; V: TRBV6-2/TRBV6-3; DNA: TGTGCCAGCAGCGACAAGGGGGGGACCATTTCTGAGCAGTTCTTC; CDR3: CASSDKGGTISEQFF
D: .; size: many; J: TRBJ2-3; V: TRBV20-1; DNA: TGCAGTGTTAGTGGAGTACGGAGCACAGATACGCAGTATTTT; CDR3: CSVSGVRSTDTQYF
D: .; size: few; J: TRBJ2-3; V: TRBV14; DNA: TGTGCCAGCAGCCAAGCTACTCCGGGCCTCTACACAGATACGCAGTATTTT; CDR3: CASSQATPGLYTDTQYF
D: .; size: .; J: TRBJ1-4; V: TRBV7-9; DNA: TGTGCCAGCAGCTATCTGGGATCCGCTACTAATGAAAAACTGTTTTTT; CDR3: CASSYLGSATNEKLFF
D: .; size: .; J: TRBJ2-7; V: TRBV28; DNA: TGTGCCATCCGGAAGGACCCCCACTACGAGCAGTACTTC; CDR3: CAIRKDPHYEQYF
D: TRBD2; size: .; J: TRBJ2-7; V: TRBV4-1; DNA: TGCGCCAGCAGCCAAAACCTAGCGGGGGGCGCCTACGAGCAGTACTTC; CDR3: CASSQNLAGGAYEQYF
D: .; size: once; J: TRBJ1-6; V: TRBV18; DNA: TGTGCCAGCTCACAGAGAGAAGGGACTGATTCACCCCTCCACTTT; CDR3: CASSQREGTDSPLHF
D: TRBD2; size: .; J: TRBJ2-3; V: TRBV9; DNA: TGTGCCAGCAGCCCGGGACTAGCGGGACTCACAGATACGCAGTATTTT; CDR3: CASSPGLAGLTDTQYF
D: TRBD2; size: few; J: TRBJ2-3; V: TRBV9; DNA: TGTGCCAGCAGCGTAGCTAGCGGGGACCCAGATACGCAGTATTTT; CDR3: CASSVASGDPDTQYF
D: .; size: .; J: TRBJ2-7; V: TRBV6-6; DNA: TGTGCCAGCAGTCGCCCCGGAGGGCCCTACGAGCAGTACTTC; CDR3: CASSRPGGPYEQYF
D: .; size: .; J: TRBJ2-7; V: TRBV29-1; DNA: TGCAGCGCGAATACGAGGGGCTCGGAAAATGAGCAGTACTTC; CDR3: CSANTRGSENEQYF
D: .; size: .; J: TRBJ1-5; V: TRBV7-9; DNA: TGTGCCAGCAGCTCCGTGTCAGGGAAGAATCAGCCCCAGCATTTT; CDR3: CASSSVSGKNQPQHF
D: .; size: .; J: TRBJ1-1; V: TRBV12-3/TRBV12-4; DNA: TGTGCCACCGCGGGGCACACTGAAGCTTTCTTT; CDR3: CATAGHTEAFF
D: TRBD1; size: few; J: TRBJ2-7; V: TRBV12-3/TRBV12-4; DNA: TGTGCCAGCAGTATCGGACAGGCGAGCTCCTACGAGCAGTACTTC; CDR3: CASSIGQASSYEQYF